This paragraph reports one T cell receptor (beta chain). Antigen: not known. The record originates from a study of shared clonotypes between healthy human individuals. General study findings and limits: Only blood underwent sampling, and tissue repertoires likely differ. With four donors compared, 4.5% to 6.5% of naive CD4 clonotypes were shared.

Several immunoSEQ 96-well plates shared each subset's DNA, each plate a replicate. This table comes from immunoSEQ multiplex PCR, and its TCRdb copy is limited to in-frame clones, with some not included. The sample lists 950,000 to 1,100,000 clones, about 80% occurring once. Per the germline V gene, CDR1 is ENHRY and CDR2 is SYGVKD. V was pared by 6 bases and J by 2 bases, with 4 bases of the junction left unmatched. This CDR3 has 14 amino acids. The sequenced sample consisted of memory CD4+ T cells sorted from blood. The subset: CD45RA-negative fraction. This rearrangement joins TRBV10-3 to TRBJ2-3; 8 positions agree with TRBD1. This sequence was found in a man younger than 35 in good health. The CDR3 region is CAIRNRGNTDTQYF. CDR3 sequence (DNA): TGTGCCATCAGAAACAGGGGGAACACAGATACGCAGTATTTT.